The clone carrying this T cell receptor beta chain qualifies as medium-sized. Its antigen is unknown. The data were taken from a study of vaccination and CD4 T cells after COVID-19. Study-wide background: Overlapping spike peptides served as the stimulus for the cells. These peptides came from SARS-CoV-2 and from the common cold coronaviruses HCoV-NL63, HCoV-OC43 and HCoV-229E.

As to treatment: roughly ten-day PBMC culture with coronavirus spike peptide pools or control peptides (ViraFEST assay). After being plated at roughly 2.2 million per well, PBMCs were cultured with about 10 IU/ml IL-2 and roughly 9.8 ug/ml peptide pools. The J segment lost 6 bases and the V segment lost 8 bases, leaving 15 bases of the junction unmatched. The V gene's germline CDR1 is DFQATT and CDR2 SNEGSKA (reference sequence). The CDR3 consists of 16 residues. At the Johns Hopkins FTIC core, DNA taken from cultured CD4+ T cells was sequenced by way of the Oncomine TCR Beta short-read assay. From the PCR reads, TCRdb called clonotypes with MiXCR, one entry per CDR3 protein. The sample has around 15,000 distinct CDR3 sequences; about 59% are singletons.

The V and J genes are TRBV20-1 and TRBJ1-6, with 8 bases aligning to TRBD1. The material was CD4+ T cells from blood, cultured in vitro, obtained before SARS-CoV-2 vaccination. This receptor was taken from a human donor who had recovered from COVID-19. CDR3 DNA: TGCAGTCTGACAGGGGCCGCAATGGTCGGTAATTCACCCCTCCACTTT. As protein: CSLTGAAMVGNSPLHF.